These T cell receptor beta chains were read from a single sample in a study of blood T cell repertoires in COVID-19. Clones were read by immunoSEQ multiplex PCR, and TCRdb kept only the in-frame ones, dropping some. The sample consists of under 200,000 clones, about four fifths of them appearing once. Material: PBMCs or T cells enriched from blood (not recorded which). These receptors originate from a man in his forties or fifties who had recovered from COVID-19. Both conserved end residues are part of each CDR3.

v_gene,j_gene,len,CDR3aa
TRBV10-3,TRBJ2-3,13,CAISGLTGDTQYF
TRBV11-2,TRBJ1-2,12,CASSLDREGYTF
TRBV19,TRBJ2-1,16,CASSITEAGGYNEQFF
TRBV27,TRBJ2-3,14,CATRRATTRMLEYF
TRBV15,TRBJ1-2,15,CATSRDLGAVYGYTF
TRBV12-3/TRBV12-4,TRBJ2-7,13,CASSLFDSDEQYF
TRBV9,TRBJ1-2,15,CASSVVGGDGDGYTF
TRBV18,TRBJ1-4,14,CASSPGGAGEKLFF
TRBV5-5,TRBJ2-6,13,CASRRTGANVLTF
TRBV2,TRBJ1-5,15,CASRGGGFREQPQHF
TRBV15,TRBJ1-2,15,CATSRDRVANYGYTF
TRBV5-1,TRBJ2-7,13,CASSPEASYEQYF
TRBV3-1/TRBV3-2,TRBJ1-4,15,CASSHQTGINEKLFF
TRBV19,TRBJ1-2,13,CASSMGPGRGYTF
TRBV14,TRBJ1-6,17,CASSSSSSGLDNSPLHF
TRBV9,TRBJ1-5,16,CASSVCRAPNRQPQHF
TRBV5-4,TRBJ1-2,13,CASSVGGAMGYTF
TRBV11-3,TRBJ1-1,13,CASSPRQGTEAFF
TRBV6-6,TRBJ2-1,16,CASSYPGTSIYNEQFF
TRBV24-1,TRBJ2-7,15,CATPRQGPSGYEQYF
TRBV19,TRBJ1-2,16,CASTSGEALQGRVATF
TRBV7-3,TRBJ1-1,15,CASSAWTGESTEAFF
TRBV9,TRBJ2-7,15,CASSLGPTGQYEQYF
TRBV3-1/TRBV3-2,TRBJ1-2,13,CASSQGEGGGYTF
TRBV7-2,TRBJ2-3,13,CASSSGGTDTQYF
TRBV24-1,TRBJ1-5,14,CATSEVTGNQPQHF
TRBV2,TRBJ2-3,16,CASSEALRPGGDTQYF
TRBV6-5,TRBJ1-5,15,CASSHRGNSNQPQHF
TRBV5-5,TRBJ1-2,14,CASSIRQGVYGYTF
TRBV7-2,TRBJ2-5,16,CASSGLAGGQQETQYF
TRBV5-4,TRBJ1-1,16,CASSSPRGGGDTEAFF
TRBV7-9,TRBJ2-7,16,CASSVTTGTGGHEQYF
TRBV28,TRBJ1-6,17,CASSNRQGSSYNSPLHF
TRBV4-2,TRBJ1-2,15,CASSQDGDRAFGYTF
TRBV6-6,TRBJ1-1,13,CASSWTENTEAFF
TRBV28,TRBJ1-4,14,CASSVHSSNEKLFF
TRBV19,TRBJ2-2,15,CASSIETGRTGELFF
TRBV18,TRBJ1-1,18,CASSPNRQGQKMNTEAFF
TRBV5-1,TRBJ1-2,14,CASSSGLENYGYTF
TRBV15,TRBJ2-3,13,CATSRSSTDTQYF
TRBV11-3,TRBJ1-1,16,CASSPRTGALNTEAFF